This T cell receptor (beta chain) was obtained from a study of identical twins. This clonotype was seen more than once but under ten times. What it binds is not known. Template switching created a universal primer site, and the cDNA included unique molecular identifiers. TCRdb re-called the 5' RACE reads through MiXCR, storing one row per CDR3 protein. The sample lists approximately 1.8 million distinct CDR3 sequences; about 32% were seen once. Study outcomes and limitations: Modelling underestimated the level of out-of-frame TCR alpha sharing observed in monozygotic twins.

Germline assignment: CDR1 DFQATT and CDR2 SNEGSKA (reference sequence). This CDR3 comprises 12 residues. V is TRBV20-1 and J is TRBJ2-1; D not resolved. The sample taken for sequencing was cord blood. This TCR derives from a newborn girl in good health. In nucleotides, the CDR3 is TGCAGGTCCGGCCCCTCCTACAATGAGCAGTTCTTC. The encoded protein is CRSGPSYNEQFF.